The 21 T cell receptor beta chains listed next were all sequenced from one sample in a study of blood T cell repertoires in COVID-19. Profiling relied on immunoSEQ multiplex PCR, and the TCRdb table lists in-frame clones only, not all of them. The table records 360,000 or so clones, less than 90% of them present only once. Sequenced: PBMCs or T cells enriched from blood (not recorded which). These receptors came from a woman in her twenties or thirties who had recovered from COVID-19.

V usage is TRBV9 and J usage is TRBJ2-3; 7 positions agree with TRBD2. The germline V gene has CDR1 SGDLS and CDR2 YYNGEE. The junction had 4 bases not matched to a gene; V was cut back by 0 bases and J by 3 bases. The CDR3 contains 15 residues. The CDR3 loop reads CASSVAGGDTDTQYF. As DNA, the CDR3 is TGTGCCAGCAGCGTAGCTGGGGGGGATACAGATACGCAGTATTTT.

This CDR3 reads CASSVVQGGNQPQHF. For the CDR3, the DNA is TGTGCCAGCTCAGTGGTACAGGGGGGCAATCAGCCCCAGCATTTT. The rearrangement joins TRBV18 to TRBJ1-5; TRBD1 matches at 8 bases. CDR1 is KGHSH and CDR2 is LQKENI in the germline V gene. V dropped 5 bases and J dropped 2; count of bases not matched to a gene: 5. The CDR3 extends over 15 amino acids.

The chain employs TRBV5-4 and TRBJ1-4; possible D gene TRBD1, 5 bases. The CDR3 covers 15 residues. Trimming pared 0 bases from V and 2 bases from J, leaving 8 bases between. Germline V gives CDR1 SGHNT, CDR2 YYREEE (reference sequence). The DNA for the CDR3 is TGTGCCAGCAGCTTGGCCCGGGGGACTAATGAAAAACTGTTTTTT. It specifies CASSLARGTNEKLFF.

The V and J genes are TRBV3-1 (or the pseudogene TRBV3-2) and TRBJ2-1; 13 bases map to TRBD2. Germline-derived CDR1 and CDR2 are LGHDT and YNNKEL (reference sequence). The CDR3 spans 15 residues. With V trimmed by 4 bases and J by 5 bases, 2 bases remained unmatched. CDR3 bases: TGTGCCAGCAGCCCACTAGCGGGAGGGCACAATGAGCAGTTCTTC. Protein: CASSPLAGGHNEQFF.

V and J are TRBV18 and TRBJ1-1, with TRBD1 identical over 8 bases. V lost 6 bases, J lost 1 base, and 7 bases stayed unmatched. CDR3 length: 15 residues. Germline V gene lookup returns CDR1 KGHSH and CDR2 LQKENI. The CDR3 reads CASSPKTGANTEAFF. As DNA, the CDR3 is TGTGCCAGCTCGCCTAAGACAGGGGCGAACACTGAAGCTTTCTTT.

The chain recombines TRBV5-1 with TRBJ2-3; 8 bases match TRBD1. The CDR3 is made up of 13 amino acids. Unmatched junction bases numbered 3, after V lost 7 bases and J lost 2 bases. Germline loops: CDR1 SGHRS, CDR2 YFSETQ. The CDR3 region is CASGQGATDTQYF. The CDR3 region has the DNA TGCGCCAGCGGACAGGGAGCCACAGATACGCAGTATTTT.

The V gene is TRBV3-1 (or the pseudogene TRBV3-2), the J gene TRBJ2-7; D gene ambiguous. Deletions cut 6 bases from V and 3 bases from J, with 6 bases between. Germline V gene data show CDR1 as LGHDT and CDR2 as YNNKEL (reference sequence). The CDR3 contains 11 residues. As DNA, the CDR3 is TGTGCCAGCAGGGGCCACTACGAGCAGTACTTC. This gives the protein CASRGHYEQYF.

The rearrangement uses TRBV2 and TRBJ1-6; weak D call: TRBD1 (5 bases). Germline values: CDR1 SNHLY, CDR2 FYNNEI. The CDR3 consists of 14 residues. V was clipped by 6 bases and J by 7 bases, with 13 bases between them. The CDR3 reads CASRAGNLNSPLHF. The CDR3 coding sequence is TGTGCCAGCAGGGCAGGGAATTTAAATTCACCCCTCCACTTT.

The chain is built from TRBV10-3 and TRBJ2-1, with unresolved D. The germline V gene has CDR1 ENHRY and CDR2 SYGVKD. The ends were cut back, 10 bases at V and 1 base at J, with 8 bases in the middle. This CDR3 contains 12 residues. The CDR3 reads CATRSSYNEQFF. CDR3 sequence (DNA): TGTGCCACTCGTAGTTCCTACAATGAGCAGTTCTTC.

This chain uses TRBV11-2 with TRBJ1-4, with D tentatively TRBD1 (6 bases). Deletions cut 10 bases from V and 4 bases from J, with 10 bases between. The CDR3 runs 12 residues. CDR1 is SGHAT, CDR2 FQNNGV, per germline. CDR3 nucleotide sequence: TGTGCCACCGGACAGAGTAATGAAAAACTGTTTTTT. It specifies CATGQSNEKLFF.

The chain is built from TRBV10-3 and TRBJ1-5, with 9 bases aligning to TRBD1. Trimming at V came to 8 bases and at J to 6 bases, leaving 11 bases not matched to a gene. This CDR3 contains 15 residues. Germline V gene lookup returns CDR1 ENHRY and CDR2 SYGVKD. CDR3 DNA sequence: TGTGCCATCTCCCCGGACAGGGGAGTTGGTCAGCCCCAGCATTTT. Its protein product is CAISPDRGVGQPQHF.

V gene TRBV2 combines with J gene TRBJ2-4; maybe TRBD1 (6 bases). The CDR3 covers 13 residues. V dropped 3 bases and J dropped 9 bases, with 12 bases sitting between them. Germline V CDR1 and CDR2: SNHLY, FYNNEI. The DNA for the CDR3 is TGTGCCAGCAGTGAGGCAGGGGACGGCATTCAGTACTTC. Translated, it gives CASSEAGDGIQYF. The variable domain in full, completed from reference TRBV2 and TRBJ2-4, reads EPEVTQTPSHQVTQMGQEVILRCVPISNHLYFYWYRQILGQKVEFLVSFYNNEISEKSEIFDDQFSVERPDGSNFTLKIRSTKLEDSAMYFCASSEAGDGIQYFGAGTRLSVL.

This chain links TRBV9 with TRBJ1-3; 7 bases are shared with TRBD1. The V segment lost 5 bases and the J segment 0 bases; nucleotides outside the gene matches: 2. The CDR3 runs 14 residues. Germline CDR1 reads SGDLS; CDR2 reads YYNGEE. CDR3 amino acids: CASRGTDSGNTIYF. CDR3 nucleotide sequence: TGTGCCAGCAGGGGGACAGACTCTGGAAACACCATATATTTT. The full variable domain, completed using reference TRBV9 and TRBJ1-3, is DSGVTQTPKHLITATGQRVTLRCSPRSGDLSVYWYQQSLDQGLQFLIQYYNGEERAKGNILERFSAQQFPDLHSELNLSSLELGDSALYFCASRGTDSGNTIYFGEGSWLTVV.

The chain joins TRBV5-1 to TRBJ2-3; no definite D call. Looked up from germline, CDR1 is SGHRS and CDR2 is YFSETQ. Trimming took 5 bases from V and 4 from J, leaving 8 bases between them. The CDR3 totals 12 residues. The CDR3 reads CASRSESDTQYF. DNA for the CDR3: TGCGCCAGCAGGTCGGAGTCAGATACGCAGTATTTT.

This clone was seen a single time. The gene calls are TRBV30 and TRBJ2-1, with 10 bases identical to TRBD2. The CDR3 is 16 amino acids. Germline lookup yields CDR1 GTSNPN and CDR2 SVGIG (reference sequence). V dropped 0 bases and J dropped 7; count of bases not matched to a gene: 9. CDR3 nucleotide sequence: TGTGCCTGGAGTGTACTGGAGATAGCGGGGGGTAATGAGCAGTTCTTC. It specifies CAWSVLEIAGGNEQFF.

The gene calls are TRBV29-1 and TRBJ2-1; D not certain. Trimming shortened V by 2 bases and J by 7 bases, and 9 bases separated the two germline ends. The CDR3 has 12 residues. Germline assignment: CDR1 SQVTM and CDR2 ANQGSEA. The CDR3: CSVESGPNEQFF. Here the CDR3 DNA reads TGCAGCGTTGAAAGTGGCCCGAATGAGCAGTTCTTC.

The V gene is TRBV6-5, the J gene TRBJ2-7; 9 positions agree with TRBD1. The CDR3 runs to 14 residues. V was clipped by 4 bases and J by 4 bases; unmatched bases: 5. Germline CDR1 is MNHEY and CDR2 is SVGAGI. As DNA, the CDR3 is TGTGCCAGCAGTTCACAGGGGGCCCCGTACGAGCAGTACTTC. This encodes CASSSQGAPYEQYF.

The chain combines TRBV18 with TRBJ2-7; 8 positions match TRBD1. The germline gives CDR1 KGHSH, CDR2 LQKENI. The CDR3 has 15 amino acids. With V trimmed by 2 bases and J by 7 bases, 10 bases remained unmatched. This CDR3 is CASSPTVTGDWEQYF. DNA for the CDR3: TGTGCCAGCTCACCAACAGTGACAGGGGATTGGGAGCAGTACTTC.

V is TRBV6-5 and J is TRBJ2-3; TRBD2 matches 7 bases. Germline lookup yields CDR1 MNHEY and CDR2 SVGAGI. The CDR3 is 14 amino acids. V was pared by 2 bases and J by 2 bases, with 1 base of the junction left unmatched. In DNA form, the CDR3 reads TGTGCCAGCAGTTACCTAGCGGTCACAGATACGCAGTATTTT. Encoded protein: CASSYLAVTDTQYF.

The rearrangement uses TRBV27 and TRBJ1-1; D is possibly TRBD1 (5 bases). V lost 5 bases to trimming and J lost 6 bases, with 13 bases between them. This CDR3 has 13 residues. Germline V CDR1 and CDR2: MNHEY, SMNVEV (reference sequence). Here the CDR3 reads CASSILGAAEAFF. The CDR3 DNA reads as TGTGCCAGCAGTATACTTGGGGCCGCTGAAGCTTTCTTT.

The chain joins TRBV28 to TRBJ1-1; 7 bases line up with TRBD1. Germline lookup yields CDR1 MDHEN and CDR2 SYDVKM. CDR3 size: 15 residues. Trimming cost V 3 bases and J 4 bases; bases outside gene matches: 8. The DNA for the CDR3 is TGTGCCAGCAGTTTTGGTAAGGGGGCGAGCACTGAAGCTTTCTTT. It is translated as CASSFGKGASTEAFF.